The clone carrying this T cell receptor beta chain was counted a single time. Per germline, CDR1 SGHTA and CDR2 FQGNSA. V lost 1 base and J lost 1; bases outside the gene matches: 4. The CDR3 runs to 17 residues. This entry belongs to a study of OX40 agonist ivuxolimab in advanced cancers. Measured with immunoSEQ multiplex PCR; TCRdb has only the in-frame clones, and not every one. The table has some 61,000 clones, about 87% seen once. The chain couples TRBV7-2 to TRBJ2-7; 13 bases map to TRBD2. The clonotype originates from an adult with an advanced solid tumor such as melanoma, head and neck, liver or kidney cancer. Sample: CD4+ or CD8+ T cells sorted from blood, taken in a trial of the OX40 agonist ivuxolimab. The CDR3 spells CASSLGTSGRDSYEQYF. The DNA of the CDR3 is TGTGCCAGCAGCTTAGGAACTAGCGGGAGGGATTCCTACGAGCAGTACTTC.